This T cell receptor beta chain was captured by sequencing in a study of blood T cell repertoires in COVID-19. Study context: Samples taken during acute and convalescent COVID-19 were collected in the United States, Italy and Spain. PBMCs, B-cell-depleted T cells, or T cells provided the cDNA or gDNA that made up the material.

This clone was found once. Original handling: By means of reference gene primer amplification, nucleated cell counts were estimated. Method: immunoSEQ multiplex PCR; TCRdb's copy keeps in-frame clones and lacks some. The V and J calls and clone size come from that table; D and trimming were worked out from the DNA. Of over 250,000 clones in the sample, about 88% were seen once. The germline V gene has CDR1 SGHDT and CDR2 YYEEEE. CDR3 length equals 14 residues. V shed 3 bases and J shed 0 bases, with 10 bases lying between them. The sequencing input was peripheral blood. The chain couples TRBV5-6 to TRBJ2-7; D remains unclear. This receptor was identified in a man in his sixties who had recovered from COVID-19. Here the CDR3 DNA reads TGTGCCAGCAGCTCCTTCCTCCGCTCCTACGAGCAGTACTTC. Its translation is CASSSFLRSYEQYF.